Below are 17 T cell receptor beta chains sequenced from a single sample in a study of blood T cell repertoires in COVID-19. Clones were read by immunoSEQ multiplex PCR, and TCRdb kept only the in-frame ones, dropping some. The repertoire has approximately 68,000 clones, around 80% of them found once; the top ten carry approximately 9.2%. The sample taken for sequencing was peripheral blood. The receptors were gathered from a woman in her forties or fifties with acute or convalescent COVID-19.

This sequence joins TRBV27 and TRBJ2-7, with D perhaps TRBD1 (6 bases). The ends were cut back, 7 bases at V and 4 bases at J, with 20 bases in the middle. The germline CDR1 and CDR2 sequences are MNHEY and SMNVEV (reference sequence). The CDR3 loop spans 15 amino acids. In DNA form, the CDR3 reads TGTGCCAGCATGGAACAGGGCAAAGGTTCGTACGAGCAGTACTTC. Protein sequence: CASMEQGKGSYEQYF.

The chain carries TRBV15 and TRBJ2-1; the match to TRBD2 covers 7 bases. CDR1 is LNHNV and CDR2 is YYDKDF in the germline V gene (reference sequence). The J segment lost 7 bases and the V segment lost 5 bases, leaving 8 bases of the junction unmatched. The CDR3 runs to 14 residues. CDR3 sequence: CATSVVGLKNEQFF. As DNA, the CDR3 is TGTGCCACCAGCGTTGTGGGACTAAAGAATGAGCAGTTCTTC.

This clone was picked up one time. This chain connects TRBV27 to TRBJ1-1; 10 nucleotides match TRBD1. CDR1 and CDR2 (germline): MNHEY, SMNVEV (reference sequence). The length of the CDR3 is 16 residues. Losses at the gene ends were 5 bases for V and 5 bases for J; bases not matched to a gene: 11. The CDR3 protein is CASSTIGTGVSTEAFF. The CDR3, as DNA: TGTGCCAGCAGTACAATAGGGACAGGGGTATCAACTGAAGCTTTCTTT.

The V and J genes are TRBV10-1 and TRBJ2-2, with D possibly matching TRBD2 (5 bases). V lost 5 bases and J 4 bases, leaving 5 bases between the germline ends. From germline, CDR1 is WNHNN and CDR2 SYGVQD (reference sequence). The CDR3 loop spans 12 amino acids. CDR3 sequence reads: CASSTSTGELFF. Here the CDR3 DNA reads TGCGCCAGCAGTACTAGCACCGGGGAGCTGTTTTTT.

This clone was detected once. The chain recombines TRBV15 with TRBJ2-3; 12 bases fit TRBD2. Germline V gene sequence: CDR1 LNHNV, CDR2 YYDKDF (reference sequence). The CDR3 totals 16 residues. The V gene end was trimmed by 0 bases and the J gene end by 4 bases; junction bases not matched to a gene: 2. The CDR3 DNA reads as TGTGCCACCAGCAGAGAGACTAGCGGGAGTCCAGATACGCAGTATTTT. Protein: CATSRETSGSPDTQYF. Filled out from reference TRBV15 and TRBJ2-3, the complete variable domain reads DAMVIQNPRYQVTQFGKPVTLSCSQTLNHNVMYWYQQKSSQAPKLLFHYYDKDFNNEADTPDNFQSRRPNTSFCFLDIRSPGLGDTAMYLCATSRETSGSPDTQYFGPGTRLTVL.

The chain employs TRBV7-2 and TRBJ2-5; tentative D call: TRBD2 (6 bases). Trimming pared 5 bases from V and 5 bases from J, leaving 6 bases between. The CDR3 runs to 11 residues. Germline V gives CDR1 SGHTA, CDR2 FQGNSA. As DNA, the CDR3 is TGTGCCAGCAGCCGGGGGGAGACCCAGTACTTC. This gives the protein CASSRGETQYF.

The CDR3 DNA sequence: TGTGCCAGCAGCTCCTCGATCGAGGACAGGGTGCATGGCTACACCTTC. Amino acid sequence: CASSSSIEDRVHGYTF. J is TRBJ1-2 and V is TRBV7-2; 8 bases fit TRBD1. CDR3 length equals 16 residues. The germline V gene encodes CDR1 SGHTA and CDR2 FQGNSA. The V and J ends lost 4 bases and 6 bases, in that order; junction bases with no gene match: 13. Together with reference TRBV7-2 and TRBJ1-2, the CDR3 gives the full variable domain: GAGVSQSPSNKVTEKGKDVELRCDPISGHTALYWYRQSLGQGLEFLIYFQGNSAPDKSGLPSDRFSAERTGGSVSTLTIQRTQQEDSAVYLCASSSSIEDRVHGYTFGSGTRLTVV.

V and J are TRBV28 and TRBJ2-1; TRBD2 matches 13 bases. This CDR3 has 15 residues. CDR1 is MDHEN and CDR2 is SYDVKM in the germline V gene. With 6 bases clipped from V and 12 bases from J, the junction kept 11 bases outside the gene matches. CDR3 loop: CASSSTSGRLASQFF. For the CDR3, the DNA is TGTGCCAGCAGCTCGACTAGCGGGAGGCTCGCGTCGCAGTTCTTC.

The V call is TRBV30, the J call TRBJ2-3, with 10 bases matching TRBD2. Per the germline V gene, CDR1 is GTSNPN and CDR2 is SVGIG (reference sequence). With V trimmed by 3 bases and J by 8 bases, 26 bases remained unmatched. This CDR3 has 20 residues. This CDR3 is CAWSAIRTWTGTSAAGTQYF. Here the CDR3 DNA reads TGTGCCTGGAGCGCAATCCGAACATGGACAGGGACTAGCGCAGCAGGTACGCAGTATTTT.

V and J are TRBV4-1 and TRBJ2-3; 7 nucleotides agree with TRBD1. CDR1 MGHRA and CDR2 YSYEKL come from the germline V gene. Trimming at V came to 5 bases and at J to 3 bases, leaving 2 bases not matched to a gene. CDR3 length: 13 residues. In DNA, the CDR3 is TGCGCCAGCAGCGGGGACAGAACAGATACGCAGTATTTT. Translating it yields CASSGDRTDTQYF.

The V gene is TRBV6-5, the J gene TRBJ2-2, with 8 positions matching TRBD2. The CDR3 is 15 residues long. Trimming at V came to 8 bases and at J to 2 bases, leaving 7 bases not matched to a gene. Per the germline V gene, CDR1 is MNHEY and CDR2 is SVGAGI. CDR3 sequence (DNA): TGTGCCAGCGGACTGGCGGGGGGTAACACCGGGGAGCTGTTTTTT. The encoded protein is CASGLAGGNTGELFF.

The chain is built from TRBV2 and TRBJ2-1; 7 bases are a match to TRBD2. Germline V lookup: CDR1 SNHLY, CDR2 FYNNEI. The V and J ends lost 6 bases and 2 bases, in that order; junction bases with no gene match: 4. The CDR3 contains 14 residues. CDR3 nucleotide sequence: TGTGCCAGCAGCCGGGACTATCCCTACAATGAGCAGTTCTTC. Its translation: CASSRDYPYNEQFF.

The rearrangement links TRBV7-3 to TRBJ1-4; 9 nucleotides agree with TRBD1. Germline V CDR1 and CDR2: SGHTA, FQGTGA. J gave up 7 bases and V 2 bases, and 5 bases lay outside the gene matches. This CDR3 is built from 15 residues. CDR3 DNA: TGTGCCAGCAGCTTAGAGGGACAGGGAAGTGAAAAACTGTTTTTT. Amino acid sequence: CASSLEGQGSEKLFF.

V and J are TRBV4-2 and TRBJ1-1; D gene uncertain. This CDR3 region has 12 residues. Germline loops: CDR1 LGHNA, CDR2 YNFKEQ. V lost 1 base, J lost 6 bases, and 6 bases lay in between. The chain's CDR3 is CASSQVASEAFF. The CDR3 nucleotides read TGTGCCAGCAGCCAAGTAGCTTCTGAAGCTTTCTTT.

The chain combines TRBV10-3 with TRBJ2-1, with 8 bases aligning to TRBD1. J lost 1 base, V lost 9 bases, and 14 bases had no gene match. Germline CDR1 and CDR2: ENHRY and SYGVKD. The CDR3 has 17 residues. CDR3 nucleotide sequence: TGTGCCATATGCGACGGACAGGGAAGGGGTTCCTACAATGAGCAGTTCTTC. This sequence encodes CAICDGQGRGSYNEQFF.

The gene calls are TRBV2 and TRBJ2-7; 9 bases are shared with TRBD1. The CDR3 runs to 14 residues. The V and J ends lost 7 bases and 7 bases, in that order; junction bases with no gene match: 11. In germline, CDR1 is SNHLY, CDR2 FYNNEI. CDR3: CASKVGTGTWEQYF. The CDR3 DNA reads as TGTGCCAGCAAGGTCGGGACAGGGACTTGGGAGCAGTACTTC. The entire variable domain, with the rest obtained from reference TRBV2 and TRBJ2-7, is as follows: EPEVTQTPSHQVTQMGQEVILRCVPISNHLYFYWYRQILGQKVEFLVSFYNNEISEKSEIFDDQFSVERPDGSNFTLKIRSTKLEDSAMYFCASKVGTGTWEQYFGPGTRLTVT.

In its sample, this clone was seen a few times. The V gene is TRBV18, the J gene TRBJ2-2; 7 positions match TRBD2. The CDR3 is 16 residues long. Trimming at V came to 2 bases and at J to 5 bases, leaving 8 bases not matched to a gene. The germline gives CDR1 KGHSH, CDR2 LQKENI. CDR3 nucleotide sequence: TGTGCCAGCTCACCAGGAACGTCGCGGGGGACCGGGGAGCTGTTTTTT. Protein: CASSPGTSRGTGELFF.